The rows below give T cell receptor beta chains drawn from one sample of a study of identical twins. TCRdb reprocessed the 5' RACE reads with MiXCR, giving one entry per CDR3 protein. The table includes about 890,000 distinct CDR3 sequences, about 12% detected once. These data also formed part of another study, on yellow fever vaccine responses in identical twins.

The sequenced sample consisted of PBMCs. Receptors were obtained from a woman between 18 and 30 years old in good health. CDR3s include the opening cysteine and the closing phenylalanine or tryptophan. D genes are given only for firm matches. Clone size is given for some rows only: seen once, a few or many times, or a class if the clone is expanded.

abundance: many
v_gene: TRBV6-5
j_gene: TRBJ2-1
d_gene: TRBD2
CDR3aa: CASSYSTGLAGVSGQFF
CDR3nt: TGTGCCAGCAGTTACTCGACGGGACTAGCGGGAGTGAGCGGGCAGTTCTTC

abundance: -
v_gene: TRBV11-3
j_gene: TRBJ2-1
d_gene: -
CDR3aa: CASQGGAQTYNEQFF
CDR3nt: TGTGCCAGCCAAGGGGGGGCGCAGACCTACAATGAGCAGTTCTTC

abundance: -
v_gene: TRBV6-1
j_gene: TRBJ1-2
d_gene: -
CDR3aa: CASVRGANYGYTF
CDR3nt: TGTGCCAGCGTCAGGGGAGCTAACTATGGCTACACCTTC

abundance: -
v_gene: TRBV7-9
j_gene: TRBJ1-1
d_gene: -
CDR3aa: CASSLDYRETEAFF
CDR3nt: TGTGCCAGCAGCTTAGACTACAGGGAAACTGAAGCTTTCTTT

abundance: -
v_gene: TRBV11-2
j_gene: TRBJ2-3
d_gene: -
CDR3aa: CASSTPAGTDTQYF
CDR3nt: TGTGCCAGCAGCACACCCGCAGGCACAGATACGCAGTATTTT

abundance: few
v_gene: TRBV7-9
j_gene: TRBJ2-7
d_gene: TRBD2
CDR3aa: CASTPGLAGGGTYEQYF
CDR3nt: TGTGCCAGCACCCCGGGACTAGCGGGAGGGGGGACCTACGAGCAGTACTTC

abundance: -
v_gene: TRBV12-3/TRBV12-4
j_gene: TRBJ2-1
d_gene: -
CDR3aa: CASSQTRFAWNEQFF
CDR3nt: TGTGCCAGCAGTCAGACTCGATTCGCCTGGAATGAGCAGTTCTTC

abundance: few
v_gene: TRBV10-3
j_gene: TRBJ1-5
d_gene: -
CDR3aa: CAISVDNQPQHF
CDR3nt: TGTGCCATCAGTGTGGACAATCAGCCCCAGCATTTT

abundance: many
v_gene: TRBV4-1
j_gene: TRBJ2-7
d_gene: TRBD2
CDR3aa: CASSQEGKGLAATYEQYF
CDR3nt: TGCGCCAGCAGCCAAGAAGGGAAAGGACTAGCGGCTACCTACGAGCAGTACTTC

abundance: -
v_gene: TRBV5-1
j_gene: TRBJ2-6
d_gene: -
CDR3aa: CASSLDSSSGANVLTF
CDR3nt: TGCGCCAGCAGCTTGGACAGCAGCTCTGGGGCCAACGTCCTGACTTTC

abundance: few
v_gene: TRBV5-1
j_gene: TRBJ2-3
d_gene: -
CDR3aa: CASSLVSASSSTDTQYF
CDR3nt: TGCGCCAGCAGCTTGGTTTCAGCCTCTAGCAGCACAGATACGCAGTATTTT

abundance: few
v_gene: TRBV29-1
j_gene: TRBJ2-5
d_gene: -
CDR3aa: CSAHRRDAQETQYF
CDR3nt: TGCAGCGCCCACCGCCGGGACGCCCAAGAGACCCAGTACTTC

abundance: -
v_gene: TRBV20-1
j_gene: TRBJ1-1
d_gene: -
CDR3aa: CSARATLRGNTEAFF
CDR3nt: TGCAGTGCTAGAGCCACCCTGCGGGGGAACACTGAAGCTTTCTTT

abundance: -
v_gene: TRBV15
j_gene: TRBJ1-2
d_gene: -
CDR3aa: CATSVNHYGYTF
CDR3nt: TGTGCCACCAGCGTCAACCACTATGGCTACACCTTC

abundance: few
v_gene: TRBV7-6
j_gene: TRBJ2-1
d_gene: TRBD2
CDR3aa: CASSLLTGGDNEQFF
CDR3nt: TGTGCCAGCAGCTTACTAACGGGAGGCGACAATGAGCAGTTCTTC

abundance: -
v_gene: TRBV7-3
j_gene: TRBJ2-1
d_gene: TRBD2
CDR3aa: CASSQRASGYNEQFF
CDR3nt: TGTGCCAGCAGCCAAAGGGCTAGCGGTTACAATGAGCAGTTCTTC

abundance: many
v_gene: TRBV4-1
j_gene: TRBJ1-6
d_gene: -
CDR3aa: CASSQGYLGYSPLHF
CDR3nt: TGCGCCAGCAGCCAGGGGTACCTTGGGTATTCACCCCTCCACTTT

abundance: many
v_gene: TRBV4-3
j_gene: TRBJ2-3
d_gene: -
CDR3aa: CASSQVRGLTGAMGSYVTDTQYF
CDR3nt: TGCGCCAGCAGCCAAGTTCGTGGGCTGACGGGGGCCATGGGGTCCTACGTCACAGATACGCAGTATTTT

abundance: many
v_gene: TRBV3-1
j_gene: TRBJ2-2
d_gene: -
CDR3aa: CASSLDTSTGELFF
CDR3nt: TGTGCCAGCAGCCTGGACACTAGTACCGGGGAGCTGTTTTTT

abundance: many
v_gene: TRBV10-3
j_gene: TRBJ2-7
d_gene: -
CDR3aa: CAISESASLREQYF
CDR3nt: TGTGCCATCAGTGAGTCGGCTAGCTTACGGGAGCAGTACTTC

abundance: -
v_gene: TRBV20-1
j_gene: TRBJ2-1
d_gene: TRBD1
CDR3aa: CSAGGDRGPDEQFF
CDR3nt: TGCAGTGCCGGAGGGGACAGGGGGCCCGATGAGCAGTTCTTC

abundance: -
v_gene: TRBV29-1
j_gene: TRBJ1-4
d_gene: -
CDR3aa: CSVKGREKLFF
CDR3nt: TGCAGCGTTAAGGGGAGAGAAAAACTGTTTTTT

abundance: -
v_gene: TRBV19
j_gene: TRBJ2-1
d_gene: TRBD1
CDR3aa: CASSKQGAIRDEQFF
CDR3nt: TGTGCCAGTAGTAAACAGGGGGCGATACGGGATGAGCAGTTCTTC

abundance: -
v_gene: TRBV3-1
j_gene: TRBJ1-2
d_gene: -
CDR3aa: CASSQLDTANYGYTF
CDR3nt: TGTGCCAGCAGCCAATTGGACACCGCTAACTATGGCTACACCTTC